The present entry profiles one T cell receptor (beta chain) with its context. TCRdb analysed the RACE reads with MiXCR anew, one entry per CDR3 protein. The sample includes more than 85,000 distinct CDR3 sequences, 9.5% to 12% of them seen just once. Time point in this sample: patch test 2, 6 weeks after DPC sensitization. This sample's treatment: therapeutic diphenylcyclopropenone sensitization with weekly scalp DPC. Every donor had alopecia and was 18 to 70 years old; all were suitable for DPC. Sequencing started from total RNA isolated from unfractionated whole blood. Germline-derived CDR1 and CDR2 are SGDLS and YYNGEE. The length of the CDR3 is 14 residues. V lost 0 bases, J lost 1 base, and 5 bases lay in between. The data are from a study of human T cells and chemical hapten exposure. About the research overall: Per-sample TCR yield variation was attributed mainly to small pooled library volume differences.

The receptor was derived from a man aged 40-55 years with alopecia areata. Some clones in this sample may be carry-over from other donors' samples. Material: whole blood, obtained in connection with sensitization to the hapten diphenylcyclopropenone (DPC). The rearrangement joins TRBV9 to TRBJ2-1; D ambiguous. The CDR3 loop reads CASSVGVSYNEQFF. In DNA, the CDR3 is TGTGCCAGCAGCGTAGGGGTTTCCTACAATGAGCAGTTCTTC.